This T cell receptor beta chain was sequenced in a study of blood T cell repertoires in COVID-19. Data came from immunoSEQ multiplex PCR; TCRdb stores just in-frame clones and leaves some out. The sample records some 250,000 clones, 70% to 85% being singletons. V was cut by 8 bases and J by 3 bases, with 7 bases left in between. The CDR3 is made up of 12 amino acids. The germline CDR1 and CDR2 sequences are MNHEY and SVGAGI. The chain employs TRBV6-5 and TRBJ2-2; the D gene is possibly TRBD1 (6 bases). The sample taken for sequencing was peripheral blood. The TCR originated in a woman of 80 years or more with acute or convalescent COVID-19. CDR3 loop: CASEGDTGELFF. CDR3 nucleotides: TGTGCCAGCGAGGGGGACACCGGGGAGCTGTTTTTT.